Here is one T cell receptor (beta chain) with its context. This entry belongs to a study of blood T cell repertoires in COVID-19. The CDR3 spans 17 residues. V was shortened by 7 bases and J by 3 bases, with 25 bases between the two germline ends. Germline V gene lookup returns CDR1 LNHDA and CDR2 SQIVND (reference sequence). Profiling relied on immunoSEQ multiplex PCR, and the TCRdb table lists in-frame clones only, not all of them. The table includes over 65,000 clones, 85% to 90% detected once. Material for sequencing was peripheral blood. This TCR came from a human donor in a cohort sampled during active COVID-19. The chain joins TRBV19 to TRBJ2-7, with TRBD1 as a possible D gene (5 bases). The CDR3 sequence is CASTSSPMAGQSYEQYF. The CDR3 DNA reads TGTGCCAGTACCTCGTCCCCCATGGCAGGGCAAAGCTACGAGCAGTACTTC.